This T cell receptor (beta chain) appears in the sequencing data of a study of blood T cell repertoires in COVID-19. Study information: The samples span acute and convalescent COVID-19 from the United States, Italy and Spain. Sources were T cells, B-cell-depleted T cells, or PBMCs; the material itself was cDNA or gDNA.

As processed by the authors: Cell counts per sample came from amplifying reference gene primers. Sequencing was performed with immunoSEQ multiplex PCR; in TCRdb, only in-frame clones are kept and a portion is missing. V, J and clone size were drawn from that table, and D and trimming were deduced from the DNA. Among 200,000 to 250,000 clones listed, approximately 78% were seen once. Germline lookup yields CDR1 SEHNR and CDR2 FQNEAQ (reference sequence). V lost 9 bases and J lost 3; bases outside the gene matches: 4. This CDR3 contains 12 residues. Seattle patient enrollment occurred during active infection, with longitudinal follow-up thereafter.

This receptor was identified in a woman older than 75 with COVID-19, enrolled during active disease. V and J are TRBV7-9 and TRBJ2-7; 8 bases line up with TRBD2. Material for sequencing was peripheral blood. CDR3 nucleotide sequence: TGTGCCAGTGGGACTAGGGTCTACGAGCAGTACTTC. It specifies CASGTRVYEQYF.